The 26 T cell receptor beta chains below come from one sample, sequenced in a study of blood T cell repertoires in COVID-19. Sequencing used immunoSEQ multiplex PCR; TCRdb keeps in-frame clones, though not all of them. The top ten clones hold more than 0.8% of a sample with about 330,000 clones, over 75% of them seen once. What was sequenced was PBMCs or T cells enriched from blood (not recorded which). The source is a woman between 25 and 40 years old who had recovered from COVID-19.

V gene TRBV7-8 combines with J gene TRBJ1-1; TRBD1 agrees at 7 bases. The V gene end was trimmed by 5 bases and the J gene end by 3 bases; junction bases not matched to a gene: 9. The CDR3 totals 15 residues. Germline V gene sequence: CDR1 SGHVS, CDR2 FQNEAQ. This CDR3 reads CASSGRTGLDTEAFF. CDR3 sequence (DNA): TGTGCCAGCAGCGGTCGGACAGGTTTGGACACTGAAGCTTTCTTT. Drawing the rest from reference TRBV7-8 and TRBJ1-1, the complete variable domain is GAGVSQSPRYKVAKRGQDVALRCDPISGHVSLFWYQQALGQGPEFLTYFQNEAQLDKSGLPSDRFFAERPEGSVSTLKIQRTQQEDSAVYLCASSGRTGLDTEAFFGQGTRLTVV.

The chain carries TRBV14 and TRBJ2-3; 11 positions agree with TRBD1. V lost 2 bases to trimming and J lost 6 bases; unmatched junction nucleotides: 16. The length of the CDR3 is 19 residues. The V gene's germline CDR1 is SGHDN and CDR2 FVKESK. The CDR3 sequence: CASSQRDRGWSKDRDTQYF. The CDR3, as DNA: TGTGCCAGCAGCCAACGGGACAGGGGGTGGTCTAAAGATCGGGATACGCAGTATTTT.

The gene calls are TRBV7-2 and TRBJ2-3, with a possible D match to TRBD2 (7 bases). V lost 5 bases and J 0 bases, leaving 15 bases between the germline ends. Germline CDR1 and CDR2: SGHTA and FQGNSA. This CDR3 has 16 amino acids. This CDR3 reads CASSPVGGPSTDTQYF. In nucleotides, the CDR3 is TGTGCCAGCAGCCCCGTGGGGGGGCCCAGCACAGATACGCAGTATTTT.

The rearrangement joins TRBV5-8 to TRBJ1-1, with 7 bases that match TRBD1. CDR1 and CDR2 from the germline V gene are SGHTS and YDEGEE. The CDR3 has 14 amino acids. The ends lost 3 bases at V and 1 base at J; junction bases unmatched: 3. CDR3 residues: CASSWGQTNTEAFF. The CDR3 DNA is TGTGCCAGCAGCTGGGGACAGACGAACACTGAAGCTTTCTTT.

The V call is TRBV28, the J call TRBJ2-7; 7 bases fit TRBD1. Germline V gene lookup returns CDR1 MDHEN and CDR2 SYDVKM. The CDR3 consists of 14 residues. V gave up 6 bases and J gave up 0 bases; unmatched junction bases: 5. The CDR3 sequence is CASSTGDSSYEQYF. The CDR3 coding sequence is TGTGCCAGCAGCACCGGGGACAGCTCCTACGAGCAGTACTTC.

The gene calls are TRBV4-3 and TRBJ2-2; D not resolved. The CDR3 is made up of 16 amino acids. CDR1 is LGHNA, CDR2 YSLEER, per germline. The ends were cut back, 0 bases at V and 1 base at J, with 9 bases in the middle. This CDR3 reads CASSQEDGWNTGELFF. CDR3 DNA: TGCGCCAGCAGCCAAGAAGATGGCTGGAACACCGGGGAGCTGTTTTTT.

The chain is built from TRBV29-1 and TRBJ2-3, with 9 positions matching TRBD2. V dropped 1 base and J dropped 4; count of bases not matched to a gene: 6. Germline V gene lookup returns CDR1 SQVTM and CDR2 ANQGSEA. The CDR3 is 15 residues long. The CDR3 reads CSVEVGRGGADTQYF. Here the CDR3 DNA reads TGCAGCGTTGAAGTTGGGCGGGGGGGCGCAGATACGCAGTATTTT.

This chain connects TRBV15 to TRBJ1-5; D remains ambiguous. CDR3 length: 14 residues. Trimming pared 1 base from V and 4 bases from J, leaving 8 bases between. CDR1 LNHNV and CDR2 YYDKDF come from the germline V gene (reference sequence). The CDR3 reads CATSRGALNQPQHF. The CDR3 DNA reads TGTGCCACCAGCAGAGGGGCCCTAAATCAGCCCCAGCATTTT.

The genes are TRBV5-1 and TRBJ2-5, with 15 bases matching TRBD2. This CDR3 region has 17 residues. With V trimmed by 3 bases and J by 2 bases, 5 bases remained unmatched. Germline CDR1 and CDR2: SGHRS and YFSETQ. The DNA of the CDR3 is TGCGCCAGCAGCTCTCCCGGGACTAGCGGGGGGCAAGAGACCCAGTACTTC. As protein: CASSSPGTSGGQETQYF.

V gene TRBV19 combines with J gene TRBJ1-5; D perhaps matches TRBD1 (6 bases). There are 15 residues in the CDR3. Germline values: CDR1 LNHDA, CDR2 SQIVND (reference sequence). V was pared by 2 bases and J by 6 bases, with 14 bases between. The CDR3 loop reads CASSITLQGFQPQHF. The CDR3 DNA reads TGTGCCAGTAGTATAACCCTCCAGGGGTTTCAGCCCCAGCATTTT.

V usage is TRBV24-1 and J usage is TRBJ1-6, with TRBD1 identical over 7 bases. This CDR3 spans 14 amino acids. The germline V gene encodes CDR1 KGHDR and CDR2 SFDVKD. J lost 5 bases, V lost 4 bases, and 1 base had no gene match. CDR3 sequence (DNA): TGTGCCACCAGTGAAACAGGGGATAATTCACCCCTCCACTTT. This sequence encodes CATSETGDNSPLHF.

The J gene is TRBJ1-5, the V gene TRBV5-8; the match to TRBD1 covers 7 bases. V gave up 4 bases and J gave up 3 bases; unmatched junction bases: 4. The germline gives CDR1 SGHTS, CDR2 YDEGEE. This CDR3 region has 14 residues. The CDR3 loop reads CASSGGQPNQPQHF. The CDR3 nucleotides read TGTGCCAGCAGCGGGGGACAGCCCAATCAGCCCCAGCATTTT.

The CDR3 reads CASSNRDTEAFF. CDR3 nucleotides: TGTGCCAGCAGCAACAGGGATACTGAAGCTTTCTTT. The V call is TRBV3-1 (or the pseudogene TRBV3-2), the J call TRBJ1-1, with D maybe TRBD1 (6 bases). The CDR3 has 12 residues. CDR1 LGHDT and CDR2 YNNKEL come from the germline V gene (reference sequence). Trimming left V 5 bases short and J 5 bases short, with 9 bases between.

The J gene is TRBJ1-2, the V gene TRBV28; 7 bases agree with TRBD1. Germline CDR1 MDHEN, CDR2 SYDVKM. CDR3 length: 13 amino acids. V trimming: 4 bases; J trimming: 4 bases; junction bases outside the gene matches: 3. In nucleotides, the CDR3 is TGTGCCAGCAGTTCGACAGGGCTCTATGGCTACACCTTC. Translation: CASSSTGLYGYTF.

The rearrangement joins TRBV7-9 to TRBJ2-7, with D tentatively TRBD2 (6 bases). The CDR3 is made up of 19 amino acids. Germline V gene data show CDR1 as SEHNR and CDR2 as FQNEAQ (reference sequence). V dropped 1 base and J dropped 3 bases, with 25 bases sitting between them. The CDR3 nucleotides read TGTGCCAGCAGCTTAGGGGCATGGAGGGGACCCACTGTCATCTACGAGCAGTACTTC. Translated: CASSLGAWRGPTVIYEQYF. Variable domain in full (rest from reference TRBV7-9 and TRBJ2-7): DTGVSQNPRHKITKRGQNVTFRCDPISEHNRLYWYRQTLGQGPEFLTYFQNEAQLEKSRLLSDRFSAERPKGSFSTLEIQRTEQGDSAMYLCASSLGAWRGPTVIYEQYFGPGTRLTVT.

This rearrangement joins TRBV3-1 (or the pseudogene TRBV3-2) to TRBJ1-5; tentative D call: TRBD1 (5 bases). This CDR3 spans 16 amino acids. Between the trimmed V and J ends, which lost 4 bases and 0 bases, there was a span of 13 bases. Germline values: CDR1 LGHDT, CDR2 YNNKEL (reference sequence). CDR3 coding DNA: TGTGCCAGCAGCCTAGCAGGGAGGGGTAGCAATCAGCCCCAGCATTTT. Protein: CASSLAGRGSNQPQHF.

The CDR3 region has the DNA TGTGCCAGCAGCCGAGGGACAGGGGGGAATGAAAAACTGTTTTTT. Translation gives CASSRGTGGNEKLFF. The chain uses TRBV14 and TRBJ1-4; 11 positions match TRBD1. J lost 5 bases, V lost 4 bases, and 3 bases had no gene match. Germline-derived CDR1 and CDR2 are SGHDN and FVKESK. This CDR3 is 15 amino acids long. The full variable domain, rest sourced from reference TRBV14 and TRBJ1-4, is EAGVTQFPSHSVIEKGQTVTLRCDPISGHDNLYWYRRVMGKEIKFLLHFVKESKQDESGMPNNRFLAERTGGTYSTLKVQPAELEDSGVYFCASSRGTGGNEKLFFGSGTQLSVL.

The J gene is TRBJ2-3, the V gene TRBV5-6, with 10 bases that match TRBD2. Germline loops: CDR1 SGHDT, CDR2 YYEEEE. Unmatched junction bases numbered 3, after V lost 2 bases and J lost 6 bases. There are 14 residues in the CDR3. DNA for the CDR3: TGTGCCAGCAGCTTAACTAGCGGGGTGGATACGCAGTATTTT. Translating gives CASSLTSGVDTQYF. The full variable domain, with the rest looked up from reference TRBV5-6 and TRBJ2-3, is DAGVTQSPTHLIKTRGQQVTLRCSPKSGHDTVSWYQQALGQGPQFIFQYYEEEERQRGNFPDRFSGHQFPNYSSELNVNALLLGDSALYLCASSLTSGVDTQYFGPGTRLTVL.

The gene calls are TRBV10-2 and TRBJ2-7; 13 nucleotides agree with TRBD2. V was clipped by 6 bases and J by 2 bases; unmatched bases: 7. This CDR3 has 16 amino acids. Germline CDR1 and CDR2: WSHSY and SAAADI. CDR3 DNA sequence: TGCGCCAGCAGGGGGACTAGCGGGGACCCAACCTACGAGCAGTACTTC. It specifies CASRGTSGDPTYEQYF.

The chain couples TRBV25-1 to TRBJ2-5; tentative D call: TRBD1 (5 bases). This CDR3 spans 15 amino acids. The ends were cut back, 0 bases at V and 1 base at J, with 9 bases in the middle. Germline V lookup: CDR1 MGHDK, CDR2 SYGVNS. The CDR3 coding sequence is TGTGCCAGCAGTGAATATTCCAGGGCCCAAGAGACCCAGTACTTC. The encoded protein is CASSEYSRAQETQYF.

This chain uses TRBV29-1 with TRBJ2-7; TRBD2 is a possible D gene (5 bases). Germline CDR1 is SQVTM and CDR2 is ANQGSEA. Trimming stripped 4 bases from V and 7 bases from J, with 17 bases between. This CDR3 spans 13 amino acids. The CDR3 region has the DNA TGCAGCGTTGTTTTTCTCGTCCCGGGGGAGCAGTACTTC. It encodes CSVVFLVPGEQYF.

This clone appeared a single time. This sequence joins TRBV11-2 and TRBJ1-1, with D maybe TRBD1 (6 bases). CDR1 is SGHAT and CDR2 is FQNNGV in the germline V gene. The CDR3 contains 15 residues. The V gene lost 3 bases and the J gene lost 2 bases, with 13 bases spanning the gap. The CDR3 DNA sequence: TGTGCCAGCAGCTTCGGTGCAGGGGCAAACACTGAAGCTTTCTTT. Amino acid sequence: CASSFGAGANTEAFF.

The chain uses TRBV29-1 and TRBJ1-3, with 8 positions matching TRBD1. CDR3 length equals 14 residues. The germline V gene encodes CDR1 SQVTM and CDR2 ANQGSEA. V gave up 1 base and J gave up 4 bases; unmatched junction bases: 3. DNA of the CDR3: TGCAGCGTTGAAGGACAGGGGTCAGGAAACACCATATATTTT. This sequence encodes CSVEGQGSGNTIYF.

This clone was detected once. J is TRBJ2-5 and V is TRBV28; a weak D match, TRBD1 (6 bases). Trimming cost V 3 bases and J 0 bases, with 17 bases left between them. Germline V lookup: CDR1 MDHEN, CDR2 SYDVKM. The CDR3 is 17 amino acids. CDR3 coding DNA: TGTGCCAGCAGTTTTGGTGTCGGGACAATGTACCAAGAGACCCAGTACTTC. Translation: CASSFGVGTMYQETQYF. The complete variable domain, with remaining parts taken from reference TRBV28 and TRBJ2-5, reads DVKVTQSSRYLVKRTGEKVFLECVQDMDHENMFWYRQDPGLGLRLIYFSYDVKMKEKGDIPEGYSVSREKKERFSLILESASTNQTSMYLCASSFGVGTMYQETQYFGPGTRLLVL.

The J gene is TRBJ1-5, the V gene TRBV12-5; D remains unclear. Germline CDR1 is LGHNT and CDR2 is FRNRAP. CDR3 length: 13 amino acids. V gave up 1 base and J gave up 10 bases, with 11 bases separating them. The CDR3 DNA reads TGTGCTAGTGGTTTGGGTCAAGAGGGACCCCAGCATTTT. Encoded protein: CASGLGQEGPQHF.

The chain recombines TRBV4-1 with TRBJ2-7, with D possibly being TRBD1 (6 bases). The germline V gene encodes CDR1 MGHRA and CDR2 YSYEKL. Trimming left V 4 bases short and J 1 base short, with 11 bases between. CDR3 length: 14 amino acids. CDR3 sequence reads: CASSPRDNSYEQYF. The CDR3 region has the DNA TGCGCCAGCAGCCCTCGGGACAATTCCTACGAGCAGTACTTC.